This T cell receptor (beta chain) was sequenced for a study of blood T cells in healthy people across ages. Whole-study results and caveats: Lack of knowledge of donor CMV status possibly confounded expanded clonotype changes.

Using a J-beta primer mix together with a sample-barcoded 5' primer, a second PCR was run for roughly 6 to 11 cycles. Tagging of each cDNA molecule was performed by a template-switch adaptor with 12 random nucleotides. TCRdb passed the 5' RACE reads through MiXCR, listing each CDR3 protein once. The table lists approximately 1.5 million distinct CDR3 sequences, roughly 32% of them singletons. This clonotype appeared a few times. Its target is not known. Isolated PBMCs totaled at least 6.5 million in each sample. This clonotype was obtained from a woman aged 30 to 39 in good health. Source material: blood.

CDR3 loop: CASTFTYNEQFF. For the CDR3, the DNA is TGTGCCAGCACCTTTACCTACAATGAGCAGTTCTTC. The J gene is TRBJ2-1, the V gene TRBV12-3 or TRBV12-4; D remains unclear. The CDR3 extends over 12 amino acids. The V and J ends lost 7 bases and 2 bases respectively, with 6 bases between them.